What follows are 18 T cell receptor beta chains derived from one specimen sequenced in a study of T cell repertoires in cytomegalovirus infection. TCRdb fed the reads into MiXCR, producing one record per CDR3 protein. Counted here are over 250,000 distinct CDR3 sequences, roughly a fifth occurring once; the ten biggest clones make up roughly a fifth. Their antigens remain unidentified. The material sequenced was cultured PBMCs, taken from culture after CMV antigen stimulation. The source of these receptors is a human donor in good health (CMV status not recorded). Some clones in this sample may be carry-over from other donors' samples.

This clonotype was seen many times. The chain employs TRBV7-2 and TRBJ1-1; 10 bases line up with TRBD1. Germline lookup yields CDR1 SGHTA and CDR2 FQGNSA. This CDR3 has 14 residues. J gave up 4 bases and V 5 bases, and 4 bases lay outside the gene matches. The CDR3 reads CASSPGQGSTEAFF. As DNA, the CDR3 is TGTGCCAGCAGCCCGGGACAGGGGAGCACTGAAGCTTTCTTT.

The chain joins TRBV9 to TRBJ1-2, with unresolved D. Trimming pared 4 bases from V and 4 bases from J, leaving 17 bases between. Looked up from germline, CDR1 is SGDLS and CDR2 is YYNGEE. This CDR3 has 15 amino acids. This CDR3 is CASSPAQSAIYGYTF. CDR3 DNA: TGTGCCAGCAGCCCCGCGCAGAGTGCAATCTATGGCTACACCTTC. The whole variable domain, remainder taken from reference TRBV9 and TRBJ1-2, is DSGVTQTPKHLITATGQRVTLRCSPRSGDLSVYWYQQSLDQGLQFLIQYYNGEERAKGNILERFSAQQFPDLHSELNLSSLELGDSALYFCASSPAQSAIYGYTFGSGTRLTVV.

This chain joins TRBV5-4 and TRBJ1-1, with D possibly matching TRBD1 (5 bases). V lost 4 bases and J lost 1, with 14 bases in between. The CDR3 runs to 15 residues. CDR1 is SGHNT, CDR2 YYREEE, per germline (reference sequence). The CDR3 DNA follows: TGTGCCAGCAGCGTGCCGGGACTCGAGAACACTGAAGCTTTCTTT. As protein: CASSVPGLENTEAFF.

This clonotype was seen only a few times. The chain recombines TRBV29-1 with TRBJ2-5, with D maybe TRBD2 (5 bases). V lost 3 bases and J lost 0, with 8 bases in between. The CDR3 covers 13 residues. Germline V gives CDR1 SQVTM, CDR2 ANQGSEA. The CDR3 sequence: CSVDGEYQETQYF. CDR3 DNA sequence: TGCAGCGTTGACGGGGAGTACCAAGAGACCCAGTACTTC.

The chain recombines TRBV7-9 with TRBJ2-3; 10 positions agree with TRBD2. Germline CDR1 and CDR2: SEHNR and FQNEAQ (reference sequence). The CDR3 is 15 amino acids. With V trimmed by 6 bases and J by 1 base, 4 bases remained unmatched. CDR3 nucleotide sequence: TGTGCCAGCAGAGGCACTAGCGGGGGCACAGATACGCAGTATTTT. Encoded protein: CASRGTSGGTDTQYF.

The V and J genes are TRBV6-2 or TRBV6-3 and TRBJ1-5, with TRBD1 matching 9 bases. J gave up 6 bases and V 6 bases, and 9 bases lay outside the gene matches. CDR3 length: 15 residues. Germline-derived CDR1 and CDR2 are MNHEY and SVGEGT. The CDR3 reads CASRLPGQGVQPQHF. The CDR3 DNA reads TGTGCCAGCAGACTTCCGGGACAGGGTGTTCAGCCCCAGCATTTT.

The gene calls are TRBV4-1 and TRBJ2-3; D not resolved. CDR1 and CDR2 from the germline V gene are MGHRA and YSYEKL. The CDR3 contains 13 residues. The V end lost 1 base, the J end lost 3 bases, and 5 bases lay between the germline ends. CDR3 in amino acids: CASSQVQTDTQYF. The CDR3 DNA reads TGCGCCAGCAGCCAAGTTCAGACAGATACGCAGTATTTT.

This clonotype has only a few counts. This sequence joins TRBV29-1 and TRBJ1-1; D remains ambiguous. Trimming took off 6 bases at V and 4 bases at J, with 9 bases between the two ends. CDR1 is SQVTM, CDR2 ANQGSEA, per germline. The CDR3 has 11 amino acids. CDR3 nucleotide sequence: TGCAGCGTGAGGGTAGTCACTGAAGCTTTCTTT. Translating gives CSVRVVTEAFF.

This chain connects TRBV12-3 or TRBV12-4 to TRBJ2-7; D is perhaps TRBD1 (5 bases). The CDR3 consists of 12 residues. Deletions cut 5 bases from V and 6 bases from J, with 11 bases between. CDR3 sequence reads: CASSTGHGEQYV. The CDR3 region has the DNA TGTGCCAGCAGTACAGGACACGGCGAGCAGTACGTC.

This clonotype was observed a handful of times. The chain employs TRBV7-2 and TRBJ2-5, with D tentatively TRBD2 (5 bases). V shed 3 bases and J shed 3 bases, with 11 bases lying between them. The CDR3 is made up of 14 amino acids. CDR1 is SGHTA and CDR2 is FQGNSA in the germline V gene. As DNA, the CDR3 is TGTGCCAGCAGCTTGTCGGTCGGGGAAGAGACCCAGTACTTC. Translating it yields CASSLSVGEETQYF.

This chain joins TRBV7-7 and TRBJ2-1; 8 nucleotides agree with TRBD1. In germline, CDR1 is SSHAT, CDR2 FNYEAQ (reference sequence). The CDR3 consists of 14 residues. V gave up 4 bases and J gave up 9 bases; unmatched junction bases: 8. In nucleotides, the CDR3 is TGTGCCAGCAGCTCGGACAGGGACTCGAGTGAGCAGTTCTTC. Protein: CASSSDRDSSEQFF.

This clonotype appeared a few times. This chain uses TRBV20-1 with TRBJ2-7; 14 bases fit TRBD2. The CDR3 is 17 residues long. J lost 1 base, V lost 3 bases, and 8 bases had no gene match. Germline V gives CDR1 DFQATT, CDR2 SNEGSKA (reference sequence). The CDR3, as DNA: TGCAGTGCTAGTTCCGCCGGGACTAGCGGGAGTTCCTACGAGCAGTACGTC. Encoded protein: CSASSAGTSGSSYEQYV.

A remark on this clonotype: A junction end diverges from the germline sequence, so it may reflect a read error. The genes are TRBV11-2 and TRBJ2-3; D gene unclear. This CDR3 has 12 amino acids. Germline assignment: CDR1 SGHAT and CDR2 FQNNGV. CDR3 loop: CASSSRPNTRYF. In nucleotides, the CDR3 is TGTGCCAGCAGCTCGCGACCGAATACGCGGTATTTT.

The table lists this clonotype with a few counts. The CDR3 spells CASSTGEPYEQYF. Here the CDR3 DNA reads TGTGCCAGCAGTACAGGGGAGCCCTACGAGCAGTACTTC. This chain uses TRBV28 with TRBJ2-7, with 7 bases lining up with TRBD1. The trim removed 5 bases at V and 2 bases at J, leaving 3 bases unmatched. Germline CDR1 reads MDHEN; CDR2 reads SYDVKM. The CDR3 sequence is 13 residues long.

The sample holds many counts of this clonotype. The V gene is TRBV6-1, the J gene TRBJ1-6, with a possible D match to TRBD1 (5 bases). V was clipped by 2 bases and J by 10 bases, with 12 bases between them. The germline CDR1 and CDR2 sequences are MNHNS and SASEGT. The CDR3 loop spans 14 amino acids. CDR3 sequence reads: CASSEINRRSPLHF. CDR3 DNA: TGTGCCAGCAGTGAAATCAACAGGAGATCACCCCTCCACTTT.

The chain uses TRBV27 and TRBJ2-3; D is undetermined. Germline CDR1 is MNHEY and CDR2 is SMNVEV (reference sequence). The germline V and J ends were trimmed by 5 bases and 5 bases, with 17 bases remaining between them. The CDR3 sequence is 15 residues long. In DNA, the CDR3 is TGTGCCAGCAGTCCCCTAACCGGATCGGGAGATACGCAGTATTTT. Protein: CASSPLTGSGDTQYF.

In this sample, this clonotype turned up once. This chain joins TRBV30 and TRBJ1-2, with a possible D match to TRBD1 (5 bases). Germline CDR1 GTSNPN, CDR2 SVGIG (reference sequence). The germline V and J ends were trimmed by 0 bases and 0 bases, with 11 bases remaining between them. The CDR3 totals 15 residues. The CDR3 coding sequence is TGTGCCTGGAGTGTTAGGAGGGACTCTAACTATGGCTACACCTTC. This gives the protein CAWSVRRDSNYGYTF.

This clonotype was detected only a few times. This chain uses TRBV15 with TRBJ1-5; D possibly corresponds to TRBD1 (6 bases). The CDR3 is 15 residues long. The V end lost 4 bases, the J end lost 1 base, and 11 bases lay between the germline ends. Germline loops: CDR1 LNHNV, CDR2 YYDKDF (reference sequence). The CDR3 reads CATSKQGRSNQPQHF. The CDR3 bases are TGTGCCACCAGCAAGCAGGGGCGAAGCAATCAGCCCCAGCATTTT.